What follows is one T cell receptor (beta chain) and its context. Its target is unknown. This specimen belongs to a study of T-cell memory formation after mild COVID-19. Background on the study: TCR clusters were mostly confined to one donor each.

TCRdb passed the 5' RACE reads through MiXCR, listing each CDR3 protein once. Of around 53,000 distinct CDR3 sequences in the sample, 12% were seen once. General study findings and limits: CD4+ contracting clones were mainly CM and EM; CD8+ ones, EMRA.

The specimen was PBMCs or a T cell subset sorted from them (not recorded which). The TCR originated in a man aged 18 to 30 who had mild COVID-19 (a few samples of this study predate the infection). Cell type and time point are not known.

CDR3 nucleotide sequence: TGCGCCAGCAGCTGGACCACAGGTCCGCAGTACTTC. It encodes CASSWTTGPQYF. This chain connects TRBV5-1 to TRBJ2-7; TRBD1 might be the D (5 bases). Germline loops: CDR1 SGHRS, CDR2 YFSETQ. The CDR3 has 12 residues. The ends were cut back, 3 bases at V and 9 bases at J, with 13 bases in the middle.